One sample yielded the 2 T cell receptor beta chains listed below, sequenced in a study of T cell changes during pregnancy in multiple sclerosis. Generated by immunoSEQ multiplex PCR, the TCRdb table keeps only in-frame clones and is missing some. The sample has about 45,000 clones; roughly 91% are singletons. Specimen: CD4+ T cells from peripheral blood mononuclear cells, collected in the first trimester of pregnancy. These TCRs come from a female donor with multiple sclerosis, enrolled in a pregnancy study.

The chain links TRBV10-3 to TRBJ1-1, with 9 bases lining up with TRBD1. This CDR3 spans 12 amino acids. The V gene end was trimmed by 7 bases and the J gene end by 12 bases; junction bases not matched to a gene: 9. CDR1 and CDR2 from the germline V gene are ENHRY and SYGVKD. The CDR3 loop is CAIKPGQGMTFF. CDR3 DNA sequence: TGTGCCATCAAACCGGGACAGGGTATGACTTTCTTT.

This chain links TRBV19 with TRBJ2-4; 12 bases map to TRBD1. This CDR3 is built from 15 residues. Germline CDR1 reads LNHDA; CDR2 reads SQIVND (reference sequence). With V trimmed by 6 bases and J by 7 bases, 7 bases remained unmatched. CDR3: CASRLGTGGVNIQYF. DNA of the CDR3: TGTGCCAGTAGGCTCGGGACAGGGGGCGTGAACATTCAGTACTTC.